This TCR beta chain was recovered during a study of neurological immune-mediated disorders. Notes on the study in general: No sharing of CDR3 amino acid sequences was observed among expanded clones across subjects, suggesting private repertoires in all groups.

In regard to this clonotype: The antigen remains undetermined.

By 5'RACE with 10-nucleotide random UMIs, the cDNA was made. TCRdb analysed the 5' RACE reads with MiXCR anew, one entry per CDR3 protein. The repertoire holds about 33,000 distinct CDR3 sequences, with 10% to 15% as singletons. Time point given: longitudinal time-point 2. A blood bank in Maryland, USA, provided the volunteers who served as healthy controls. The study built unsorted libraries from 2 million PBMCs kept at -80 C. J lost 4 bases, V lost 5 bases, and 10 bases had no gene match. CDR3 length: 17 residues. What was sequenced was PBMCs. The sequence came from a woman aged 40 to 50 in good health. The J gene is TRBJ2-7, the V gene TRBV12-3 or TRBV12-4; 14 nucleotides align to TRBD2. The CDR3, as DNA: TGTGCCAGCAGTCTCGGACTAGCGGGGGGCCCAGGGTACGAGCAGTACTTC. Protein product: CASSLGLAGGPGYEQYF.